This paragraph reports one T cell receptor (beta chain). The data are from a study of OX40 agonist ivuxolimab in advanced cancers. Study at large: Partial response was recorded in three patients: one hepatocellular carcinoma and two cutaneous melanoma cases.

Generated by immunoSEQ multiplex PCR, the TCRdb table keeps only in-frame clones and is missing some. There are some 50,000 clones in the sample; 87% occur only once, and roughly 1.8% lies in the top ten. The source was CD4+ or CD8+ T cells sorted from blood, collected in a trial of the OX40 agonist ivuxolimab. The sequence derives from an adult with an advanced solid tumor such as melanoma, head and neck, liver or kidney cancer.

In DNA form, the CDR3 reads TGTGCCAGCAGCTCTACTCGCGGGCAGTTCTTC. This sequence encodes CASSSTRGQFF. The chain is built from TRBV11-2 and TRBJ2-1; no clear D gene. The CDR3 runs 11 residues. The germline V and J ends were trimmed by 4 bases and 12 bases, with 10 bases remaining between them. CDR1 is SGHAT, CDR2 FQNNGV, per germline. The full variable domain, rest sourced from reference TRBV11-2 and TRBJ2-1, is EAGVAQSPRYKIIEKRQSVAFWCNPISGHATLYWYQQILGQGPKLLIQFQNNGVVDDSQLPKDRFSAERLKGVDSTLKIQPAKLEDSAVYLCASSSTRGQFFGPGTRLTVL.